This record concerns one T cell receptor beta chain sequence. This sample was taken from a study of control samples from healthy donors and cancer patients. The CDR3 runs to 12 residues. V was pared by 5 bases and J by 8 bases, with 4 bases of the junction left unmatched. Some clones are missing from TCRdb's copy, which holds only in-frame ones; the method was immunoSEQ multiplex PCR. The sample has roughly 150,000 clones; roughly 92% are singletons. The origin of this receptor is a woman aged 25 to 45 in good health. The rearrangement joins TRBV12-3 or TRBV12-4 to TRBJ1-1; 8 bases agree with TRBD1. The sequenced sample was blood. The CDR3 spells CASSGQGREAFF. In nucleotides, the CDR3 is TGTGCCAGCAGTGGACAGGGCCGAGAAGCTTTCTTT.